A selection of T cell receptor beta chains follows, all from one sample in a study of blood T cell repertoires in COVID-19. Clones were sequenced by immunoSEQ multiplex PCR, and TCRdb holds only the in-frame ones, with some missing. The sample lists approximately 120,000 clones, approximately 90% occurring once. Sequenced material: peripheral blood. The origin of the receptors is a human donor in a cohort sampled during active COVID-19. Each CDR3 is given with its conserved first and last residue. D genes are given only for firm matches. Size is omitted from some rows. Given values are once, few, many or a class for expanded clones.

-	TRBV10-3	once	TRBJ2-5	TGTGCCATCAGTGATTCGATGGGCAGGGTAGAGACCCAGTACTTC	CAISDSMGRVETQYF
-	TRBV13	-	TRBJ2-4	TGTGCCAGCAGCGGGAGTGGAGGGGGCTATGGAAACATTCAGTACTTC	CASSGSGGGYGNIQYF
-	TRBV9	-	TRBJ2-2	TGTGCCAGCACGATGGGAAATTCTCGGGGGATCGGGGAGCTGTTTTTT	CASTMGNSRGIGELFF
TRBD2	TRBV6-2/TRBV6-3	-	TRBJ2-2	TGTGCCAGCAGTCCCAGCGGGGGGGCCACCGGGGAGCTGTTTTTT	CASSPSGGATGELFF
TRBD2	TRBV4-3	-	TRBJ2-1	TGCGCCAGCAGCCAGCGAGGGGGTAGCGGGGGGCTGAAGATCTTC	CASSQRGGSGGLKIF
-	TRBV6-5	-	TRBJ2-4	TGTGCCAGCAATCTCCTGGGCGGGGTGGATCAGTACTTC	CASNLLGGVDQYF
TRBD2	TRBV5-1	-	TRBJ2-1	TGCGCCAGCAGCTTGGACCGAACGGGAGGGCCTTACAATGAGCAGTTCTTC	CASSLDRTGGPYNEQFF
TRBD1	TRBV19	-	TRBJ1-1	TGTGCCAGTAGTCCAGGGGGCGAAGCTTTCTTT	CASSPGGEAFF
-	TRBV7-2	-	TRBJ2-7	TGTGCCAGCAGCTCTAGGGGTACCTCCTACGAGCAGTACTTC	CASSSRGTSYEQYF
-	TRBV5-4	-	TRBJ2-7	TGTGCCAGCAGCACCGGACAGGTTATATGGGGGGAATGGGTCTACGAGCAGTACTTC	CASSTGQVIWGEWVYEQYF
-	TRBV11-1	once	TRBJ2-3	TGTGCCAGCAGCCCACTGGGGGTCGGGGGTCGGGATACGCAGTATTTT	CASSPLGVGGRDTQYF
-	TRBV7-3	-	TRBJ2-3	TGTGCCAGCAGCCTGGACTACACAGATACGCAGTATTTT	CASSLDYTDTQYF
-	TRBV2	-	TRBJ1-5	TGTGCCAGCAGAACAGAGACAGAGCGGCCCCAGCATTTT	CASRTETERPQHF
-	TRBV6-1	-	TRBJ2-3	TGTGCCAGCAGTGAACTGCAGGGGTCGGCCCGCACAGATACGCAGTATTTT	CASSELQGSARTDTQYF
-	TRBV24-1	-	TRBJ1-1	TGTGCCCCCCGGTGGACTGAAGCTTTCTTT	CAPRWTEAFF
TRBD2	TRBV4-2	-	TRBJ2-1	TGTGCCAGCAGCAAAGGGACTAGCGGCCATGAGGGTCGGTTCTTC	CASSKGTSGHEGRFF
-	TRBV12-3/TRBV12-4	-	TRBJ2-7	TGTGCCAGCAGCGGAGGTTTGGGTTACGAGCAGTACTTC	CASSGGLGYEQYF
TRBD1	TRBV11-2	-	TRBJ2-3	TGTGCCAGCAGCTCAAGGGACAGTCGAATCACAGATACGCAGTATTTT	CASSSRDSRITDTQYF
-	TRBV7-9	-	TRBJ1-4	TGTGCCAGCAGCTTCAGGGAAAAACTGTTTTTT	CASSFREKLFF